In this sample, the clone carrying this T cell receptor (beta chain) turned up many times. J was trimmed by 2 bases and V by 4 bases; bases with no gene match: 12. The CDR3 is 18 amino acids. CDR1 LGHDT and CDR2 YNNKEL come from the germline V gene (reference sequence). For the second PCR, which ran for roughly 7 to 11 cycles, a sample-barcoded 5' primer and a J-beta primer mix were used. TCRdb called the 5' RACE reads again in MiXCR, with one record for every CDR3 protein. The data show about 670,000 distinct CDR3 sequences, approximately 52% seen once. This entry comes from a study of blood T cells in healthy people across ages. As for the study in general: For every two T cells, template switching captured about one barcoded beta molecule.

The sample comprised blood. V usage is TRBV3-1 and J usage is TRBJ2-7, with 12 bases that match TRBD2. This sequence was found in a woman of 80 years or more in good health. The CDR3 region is CASSRGLAGPKPTYEQYF. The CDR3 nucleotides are TGTGCCAGCAGCCGGGGACTAGCGGGTCCTAAACCTACCTACGAGCAGTACTTC.